The 4 T cell receptor beta chains presented below share a single source sample, sequenced in a study of Graves' ophthalmopathy and Graves' hyperthyroidism. The authors amplified TCR beta CDR3 regions from RNA transcripts. First-round RT-PCR relied on HTBI primers, and a second-round multiplex PCR came next. In TCRdb, the multiplex PCR reads were re-called with MiXCR into one record per CDR3 protein. This sample yields around 1,000,000 distinct CDR3 sequences, of which about 40% are seen a single time; more than 9.5% belongs to the top ten. The sequenced sample consisted of peripheral blood or thyroid tissue (not recorded which). Every receptor here comes from an adult man with Graves' hyperthyroidism.

The chain is built from TRBV30 and TRBJ2-2; D may match TRBD1 or TRBD2 (5 bases each). CDR1 and CDR2 (germline): GTSNPN, SVGIG (reference sequence). V gave up 5 bases and J gave up 2 bases, with 6 bases separating them. The CDR3 covers 12 residues. This chain's CDR3 is CAWGGNTGELFF. CDR3 coding DNA: TGTGCCTGGGGGGGTAACACCGGGGAGCTGTTTTTT.

This clonotype was observed at least ten times. The gene calls are TRBV4-1 and TRBJ1-2; perhaps TRBD1 as D (6 bases). The CDR3 consists of 15 residues. The V end was cut by 0 bases, the J end by 5 bases, with 13 bases between. Germline CDR1 reads MGHRA; CDR2 reads YSYEKL. The CDR3 reads CASSQDPGAAYGYTF. The CDR3 region has the DNA TGCGCCAGCAGCCAAGATCCGGGGGCCGCTTATGGCTACACCTTC.

This clonotype occurred many times. The CDR3: CASSLQSSGNTIYF. The DNA for the CDR3 is TGTGCCAGCAGTCTACAGAGCTCTGGAAACACCATATATTTT. This sequence joins TRBV2 and TRBJ1-3; D is undetermined. The CDR3 sequence is 14 residues long. The V and J ends lost 5 bases and 0 bases respectively, with 8 bases between them. Germline lookup yields CDR1 SNHLY and CDR2 FYNNEI.

To note about this clonotype: This may arise from a read error, as a much more abundant clone is one base away. The rearrangement joins TRBV10-2 to TRBJ2-7, with 7 bases matching TRBD1. V lost 0 bases and J lost 6; bases outside the gene matches: 11. Germline CDR1 is WSHSY and CDR2 is SAAADI. The CDR3 covers 16 residues. CDR3 loop: CASSESGDRVRSEQYF. The CDR3 region has the DNA TGCGCCAGCAGTGAGTCGGGCGACAGGGTACGCAGCGAGCAGTACTTC.